This TCR beta chain derives from a study of graft-versus-host responses after intestinal transplantation. Whole-study context: Transplantation in recipients was multivisceral, liver-intestinal, or isolated intestinal. Tacrolimus plus steroids were given to all recipients for approximately 3 years, preceded by anti-thymocyte globulin induction. Whole-study findings and limits: GvH clones were identified in recipient marrow, with some first appearing in ileum or blood. Patients with graft-donor T cell macrochimerism had high graft-versus-host to host-versus-graft clonal ratios in allografts.

Of note for this clone: Its antigen is unidentified.

Graft material was processed, releasing intraepithelial and lamina propria lymphocytes. Generated by immunoSEQ multiplex PCR, the TCRdb table keeps only in-frame clones and is missing some. The top ten hold 6% to 8.5% of the sample, which has fewer than 8,500 clones, under 90% seen once. The CDR3 is 12 amino acids. From germline, CDR1 is MNHNS and CDR2 SASEGT. The germline V and J ends were trimmed by 7 bases and 7 bases, with 14 bases remaining between them. V usage is TRBV6-1 and J usage is TRBJ2-7; a weak D match, TRBD1 (6 bases). The sample was ileum tissue, taken roughly 300 days after intestinal transplant. This clonotype was obtained from a human patient who received an intestinal transplant, so some T cells may come from the graft donor. The CDR3 coding sequence is TGTGCCAGCACCAGGACAGATTTAGAGCAGTACTTC. It is translated as CASTRTDLEQYF.